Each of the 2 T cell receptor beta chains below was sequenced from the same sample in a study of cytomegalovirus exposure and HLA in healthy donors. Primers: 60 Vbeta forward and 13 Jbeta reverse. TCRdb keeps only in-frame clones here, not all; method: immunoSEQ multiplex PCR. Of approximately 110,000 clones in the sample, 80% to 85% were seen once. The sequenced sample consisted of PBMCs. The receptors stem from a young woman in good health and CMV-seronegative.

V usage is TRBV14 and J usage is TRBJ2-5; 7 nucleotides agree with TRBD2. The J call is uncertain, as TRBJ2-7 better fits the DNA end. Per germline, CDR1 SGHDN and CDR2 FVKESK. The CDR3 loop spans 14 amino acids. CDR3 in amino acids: CASSPGLFTYEQYF. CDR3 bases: TGTGCCAGCAGCCCGGGACTATTTACCTACGAGCAGTACTTC.

Here the CDR3 reads CASSVGRDSTIYF. Here the CDR3 DNA reads TGTGCCAGCAGTGTGGGCAGGGATAGTACCATATATTTT. The V gene is TRBV2, the J gene TRBJ1-3, with a tentative D call TRBD1 (5 bases). The CDR3 is 13 residues long. Germline V lookup: CDR1 SNHLY, CDR2 FYNNEI. Trimming removed 4 bases from V and 10 bases from J, with 14 bases in between.